This TCR beta chain comes out of a study of blood T cell repertoires in COVID-19. Study in general: Material from acute and convalescent COVID-19 was sourced from the United States, Italy and Spain. The cDNA or gDNA used as material had been derived from T cells, B-cell-depleted T cells, or PBMCs.

Assay: immunoSEQ multiplex PCR; the TCRdb copy retains only in-frame clones and omits some. This table holds around 60,000 clones, approximately 80% found once. The receptor's source is a man in his sixties with acute or convalescent COVID-19. Sequencing was performed on peripheral blood.

The CDR3 region is CASSLVPGTSGGPRNEQFF. DNA of the CDR3: TGTGCCAGCAGCCTTGTTCCCGGGACTAGCGGGGGGCCCCGCAATGAGCAGTTCTTC. The chain employs TRBV3-1 (or the pseudogene TRBV3-2) and TRBJ2-1; 15 positions match TRBD2. Germline V gives CDR1 LGHDT, CDR2 YNNKEL (reference sequence). Trimming removed 4 bases from V and 6 bases from J; junction bases left unmatched: 13. The CDR3 loop spans 19 amino acids.